This T cell receptor beta chain was sequenced during a study of T cell responses to AZD1222 COVID-19 vaccine. TCRdb's table, derived via immunoSEQ multiplex PCR, lists solely in-frame clones and lacks some. Seen here are roughly 130,000 clones, just over 85% observed once, and the top ten hold roughly a sixth. V gave up 6 bases and J gave up 9 bases, with 21 bases separating them. Germline CDR1 is LNHDA and CDR2 is SQIVND (reference sequence). The CDR3 is made up of 15 amino acids. The study, taken as a whole, reports: Spike as a whole was targeted by vaccine-associated CD4 TCRs, dominant at 160-218 and 743-854.

As for this clone: Its antigen is unknown.

This TCR was sampled from an adult in good health. The input for sequencing was peripheral blood, taken on day 0 of MenACWY control vaccination. This sequence joins TRBV19 and TRBJ2-1; D remains unclear. CDR3 region: CASRRDPTPLSEQFF. The CDR3 region has the DNA TGTGCCAGTAGGCGAGATCCGACCCCTTTGAGTGAGCAGTTCTTC.